This is a list of T cell receptor beta chains from one sample in a study of T-cell reconstitution after alpha-beta-depleted transplantation in children. TCRdb processed the PCR reads anew with MiXCR; each CDR3 protein has one entry. The data show some 220,000 distinct CDR3 sequences, 8% to 10% seen once. The material sequenced was PBMCs from the stem cell graft donor, taken from the stem cell graft. These receptors all stem from a human donor who donated a stem cell graft to a child with acute lymphoblastic leukemia. The CDR3 runs from the conserved cysteine through the conserved F or W. The D gene is left open where the match is weak. The size entry is marked missing in some rows and otherwise reads once, few, many or a size class.

len	abundance	d_gene	v_gene	j_gene	CDR3nt	CDR3aa
18	.	TRBD1	TRBV4-1	TRBJ2-2	TGCGCCAGCAGCCCCCAAACATACAGGGGAGCGAACACCGGGGAGCTGTTTTTT	CASSPQTYRGANTGELFF
16	.	.	TRBV12-3/TRBV12-4	TRBJ2-7	TGTGCCAGCAGTTTAGTACAGGGATGGCTTGGGGACCAGCAGTACTTC	CASSLVQGWLGDQQYF
13	many	.	TRBV6-5	TRBJ1-1	TGTGCCAGCAGTTACTCACGGAACACTGAAGCTTTCTTT	CASSYSRNTEAFF
14	few	.	TRBV12-3/TRBV12-4	TRBJ2-3	TGTGCCAGCAGGGGGGGCGCTAGCACAGATACGCAGTATTTT	CASRGGASTDTQYF
14	many	TRBD1	TRBV28	TRBJ2-5	TGTGCCAGCAGCTCCAGGGGGTCCTTGGAGACCCAGTACTTC	CASSSRGSLETQYF
14	.	.	TRBV7-2	TRBJ1-1	TGTGCCAGCAGACAGACGCAGGGGACGGCTGAAGCTTTCTTT	CASRQTQGTAEAFF
13	.	.	TRBV7-2	TRBJ2-7	TGTGCCAGCAGCTTAGTCGGTGACAGCGAGCAGTACTTC	CASSLVGDSEQYF
14	many	.	TRBV12-3/TRBV12-4	TRBJ2-3	TGTGCCAGCACATTCACGTGGGGGAGCGATACGCAGTATTTT	CASTFTWGSDTQYF
15	many	.	TRBV12-3/TRBV12-4	TRBJ2-1	TGTGCCAGCAGTTTAACGGGGCAGGCCCACAATGAGCAGTTCTTC	CASSLTGQAHNEQFF
12	few	.	TRBV6-1	TRBJ2-7	TGTGCCAGCAGTGCAACCCTCTACGAGCAGTACTTC	CASSATLYEQYF
18	few	TRBD1	TRBV30	TRBJ2-2	TGTGCCTGGAGTGTGGGGACAGGGGGCGGAGGTATCACCGGGGAGCTGTTTTTT	CAWSVGTGGGGITGELFF
13	.	TRBD2	TRBV5-1	TRBJ2-1	TGCGCCAGCAGCGGACTAGCCCAAAATGAGCAGTTCTTC	CASSGLAQNEQFF
14	many	.	TRBV5-1	TRBJ2-3	TGCGCCAGCAGCCCTGTAGTTAGCACAGATACGCAGTATTTT	CASSPVVSTDTQYF
16	few	TRBD2	TRBV4-3	TRBJ2-7	TGCGCCAGCAGCCAAGATTGGGAGCTAGCGGGGGTCGAGCAGTACTTC	CASSQDWELAGVEQYF
15	few	.	TRBV5-1	TRBJ2-1	TGCGCCAGCAGCTTGGAGGGCAGGGAACTCAATGAGCAGTTCTTC	CASSLEGRELNEQFF
12	.	.	TRBV29-1	TRBJ1-2	TGCAGCGTTGAATACGAATACTATGGCTACACCTTC	CSVEYEYYGYTF
14	.	TRBD1	TRBV6-5	TRBJ1-2	TGTGCCAGCAGTTATACGGGACAGCGATATGGCTACACCTTC	CASSYTGQRYGYTF
16	few	.	TRBV7-2	TRBJ1-5	TGTGCCAGCAGCTCACAGGGTCGGAATAGCAATCAGCCCCAGCATTTT	CASSSQGRNSNQPQHF
12	many	.	TRBV7-2	TRBJ2-6	TGTGCCAGCAGCTCCTTGGCCAACGTCCTGACTTTC	CASSSLANVLTF
16	few	.	TRBV9	TRBJ2-2	TGTGCCAGCAGCGAGGCGAGTAGTATAAGTACCGGGGAGCTGTTTTTT	CASSEASSISTGELFF
16	.	.	TRBV20-1	TRBJ2-6	TGCTGTGCTAGAGTCCCCTACAGGACTGGGGCCAACGTCCTGACTTTC	CCARVPYRTGANVLTF